A single sample gave rise to the 16 T cell receptor beta chains below, sequenced in a study of blood T cells in healthy people across ages. A sample-barcoded 5' primer and a J-beta primer mix were used in a second PCR of roughly 6 to 12 cycles. TCRdb ran MiXCR on the 5' RACE reads and lists one entry per CDR3 protein. The sample lists around 870,000 distinct CDR3 sequences, more than 25% occurring once. The sample consisted of blood. Receptors were obtained from a woman aged 80 or over in good health.

The rearrangement uses TRBV5-1 and TRBJ2-4; D gene unclear. The J call is doubtful: the DNA matches TRBJ2-5 better. Germline-derived CDR1 and CDR2 are SGHRS and YFSETQ. The CDR3 is 15 residues long. CDR3 residues: CASSLVLQLRETQYF. For the CDR3, the DNA is TGCGCCAGCAGCTTGGTTCTCCAACTAAGAGAGACCCAGTACTTC.

This clonotype was found many times. The chain uses TRBV30 and TRBJ2-7, with no clear D. The V gene lost 2 bases and the J gene lost 2 bases, with 10 bases spanning the gap. Germline assignment: CDR1 GTSNPN and CDR2 SVGIG (reference sequence). The CDR3 covers 13 residues. This CDR3 is CAWSSGHTYEQYF. In DNA form, the CDR3 reads TGTGCCTGGAGTTCCGGGCATACCTACGAGCAGTACTTC.

This clonotype was observed a handful of times. The chain couples TRBV4-3 to TRBJ1-6; TRBD1 aligns across 7 bases. The CDR3 extends over 15 amino acids. Germline V CDR1 and CDR2: LGHNA, YSLEER. V was pared by 4 bases and J by 7 bases, with 7 bases of the junction left unmatched. The CDR3 protein is CASSRQTGMNSPLHF. In DNA, the CDR3 is TGCGCCAGCAGCCGTCAGACAGGGATGAATTCACCCCTCCACTTT.

The chain joins TRBV20-1 to TRBJ2-3, with D perhaps matching TRBD1 or TRBD2 (5 bases each). V lost 3 bases, J lost 7 bases, and 17 bases lay in between. Germline loops: CDR1 DFQATT, CDR2 SNEGSKA (reference sequence). The CDR3 consists of 14 residues. CDR3 nucleotide sequence: TGCAGTGCTAGTCAGGGCGGGTCTGGAAATACGCAGTATTTT. This translates into CSASQGGSGNTQYF.

This clonotype has more than one count but fewer than ten. This chain links TRBV3-1 with TRBJ1-5; maybe TRBD1 (5 bases). Trimming stripped 1 base from V and 6 bases from J, with 13 bases between. Per germline, CDR1 LGHDT and CDR2 YNNKEL (reference sequence). CDR3 length equals 15 residues. CDR3 nucleotide sequence: TGTGCCAGCAGCCAAGGGTTGACAGCCATTCAGCCCCAGCATTTT. This encodes CASSQGLTAIQPQHF.

To note about this clonotype: A read error may be the cause here, since a much bigger clone is one base away. The rearrangement joins TRBV6-2 or TRBV6-3 to TRBJ2-3; 11 bases line up with TRBD1. The length of the CDR3 is 14 residues. Germline assignment: CDR1 MNHEY and CDR2 SVGEGT. CDR3 protein: CASTGTGGSDAQYF. In DNA, the CDR3 is TGTGCCAGCACCGGGACAGGGGGTTCAGATGCGCAGTATTTT.

This clonotype was observed a few times. The V call is TRBV19, the J call TRBJ1-5; D gene ambiguous. The germline V and J ends were trimmed by 3 bases and 7 bases, with 22 bases remaining between them. Germline assignment: CDR1 LNHDA and CDR2 SQIVND (reference sequence). The CDR3 is made up of 17 amino acids. CDR3 amino acids: CASSIGPRGPSGQPQHF. For the CDR3, the DNA is TGTGCCAGTAGTATCGGTCCCCGTGGACCGTCGGGGCAGCCCCAGCATTTT.

Notes on this clonotype: This is likely a read error, given that the CDR3 carries no conserved phenylalanine or tryptophan at its end. This rearrangement joins TRBV7-2 to TRBJ1-4, with 11 bases aligning to TRBD1. The CDR3 contains 16 residues. From germline, CDR1 is SGHTA and CDR2 FQGNSA. V shed 3 bases and J 7 bases; nucleotides not matched to a gene: 7. The CDR3 bases are TGTGCCAGCAGCTTCCCGGGACAGGGGGTGATTGAAAAACTGTTTTCT. It codes for CASSFPGQGVIEKLFS.

In this sample, this clonotype turned up a few times. Since a much larger clone is just one base distant, this may be a read error. J is TRBJ2-4 and V is TRBV7-2; TRBD1 matches at 9 bases. The DNA end lines up better with TRBJ2-5; the J call may be wrong. The CDR3 loop spans 14 amino acids. Germline CDR1 is SGHTA and CDR2 is FQGNSA. This CDR3 reads CAGSPSTGGETQYF. In nucleotides, the CDR3 is TGTGCCGGCAGCCCCTCGACAGGGGGAGAGACCCAGTACTTC.

This clonotype was detected many times. V gene TRBV10-3 combines with J gene TRBJ2-1, with 7 bases matching TRBD2. With V trimmed by 3 bases and J by 10 bases, 12 bases remained unmatched. The V gene's germline CDR1 is ENHRY and CDR2 SYGVKD. The CDR3 is made up of 15 amino acids. CDR3: CAISEGSGPIREQFF. In DNA, the CDR3 is TGTGCCATCAGTGAAGGTAGCGGGCCAATTCGGGAGCAGTTCTTC.

Concerning this clonotype itself: An end of the junction differs from the germline gene, which may be a read error. The chain is built from TRBV5-5 and TRBJ1-1; 7 nucleotides line up with TRBD1. CDR1 SGHKS and CDR2 YYEKEE come from the germline V gene (reference sequence). There are 15 residues in the CDR3. CDR3 sequence reads: CVSSPGQAMNTEAFF. The CDR3 DNA follows: TGTGTCAGCAGCCCCGGACAGGCTATGAACACTGAAGCTTTCTTT. Filled out from reference TRBV5-5 and TRBJ1-1, the complete variable domain reads DAGVTQSPTHLIKTRGQQVTLRCSPISGHKSVSWYQQVLGQGPQFIFQYYEKEERGRGNFPDRFSARQFPNYSSELNVNALLLGDSALYLCVSSPGQAMNTEAFFGQGTRLTVV.

Only a few counts were recorded for this clonotype. The V call is TRBV12-3 or TRBV12-4, the J call TRBJ1-5, with a weak D call TRBD1 (6 bases). The CDR3 covers 16 residues. Trimming removed 6 bases from V and 4 bases from J, with 19 bases in between. In DNA form, the CDR3 reads TGTGCCAGCAGCGAGATGTGGGGGGCTCGAAATCAGCCCCAGCATTTT. It encodes CASSEMWGARNQPQHF.

A remark on this clonotype: A much bigger clone sits one base away, suggesting this may be a read error. The rearrangement joins TRBV3-1 to TRBJ2-1; the D is unclear. The CDR3 totals 11 residues. V shed 4 bases and J shed 6 bases, with 4 bases lying between them. Per the germline V gene, CDR1 is LGHDT and CDR2 is YNNKEL (reference sequence). The CDR3 sequence: CASSRSNEQFF. For the CDR3, the DNA is TGTGCCAGCAGCCGAAGCAATGAGCAGTTCTTC.

This clonotype has just a few counts. The gene calls are TRBV29-1 and TRBJ1-1, with a tentative D call TRBD1 (6 bases). Trimming took off 5 bases at V and 5 bases at J, with 18 bases between the two ends. This CDR3 spans 14 amino acids. Per germline, CDR1 SQVTM and CDR2 ANQGSEA. The chain's CDR3 is CSVSQGTSGTEAFF. For the CDR3, the DNA is TGCAGCGTTTCACAGGGTACATCGGGAACTGAAGCTTTCTTT.

At least ten counts were recorded for this clonotype. The chain links TRBV20-1 to TRBJ2-7; D call uncertain. The CDR3 sequence is 14 residues long. Trimming took 3 bases from V and 2 from J, leaving 14 bases between them. The V gene's germline CDR1 is DFQATT and CDR2 SNEGSKA (reference sequence). CDR3 DNA sequence: TGCAGTGCTAGTCGATTGCGGCCCACCTACGAGCAGTACTTC. This translates into CSASRLRPTYEQYF.

The V and J genes are TRBV5-1 and TRBJ2-3; D may be TRBD2 (6 bases). The germline CDR1 and CDR2 sequences are SGHRS and YFSETQ. The CDR3 spans 16 residues. Trimming left V 7 bases short and J 0 bases short, with 18 bases between. In DNA, the CDR3 is TGCGCCAGCGGCGGAGGGGTGCGGGGTAGCACAGATACGCAGTATTTT. It yields the protein CASGGGVRGSTDTQYF.